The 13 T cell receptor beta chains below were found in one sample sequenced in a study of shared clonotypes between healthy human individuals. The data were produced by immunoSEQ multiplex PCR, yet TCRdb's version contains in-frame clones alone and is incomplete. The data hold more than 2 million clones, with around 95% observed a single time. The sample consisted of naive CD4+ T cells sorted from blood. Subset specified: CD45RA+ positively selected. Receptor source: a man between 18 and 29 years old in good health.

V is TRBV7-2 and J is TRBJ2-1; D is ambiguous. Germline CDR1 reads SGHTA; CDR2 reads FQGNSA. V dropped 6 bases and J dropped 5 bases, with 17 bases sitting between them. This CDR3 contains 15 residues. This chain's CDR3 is CASRLSEIANNEQFF. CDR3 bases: TGTGCCAGCAGACTAAGTGAGATCGCTAACAATGAGCAGTTCTTC.

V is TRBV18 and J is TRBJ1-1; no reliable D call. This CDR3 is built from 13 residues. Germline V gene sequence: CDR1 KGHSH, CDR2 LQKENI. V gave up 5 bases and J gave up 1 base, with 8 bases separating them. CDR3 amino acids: CASSASENTEAFF. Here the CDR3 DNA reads TGTGCCAGCTCAGCTTCAGAGAACACTGAAGCTTTCTTT.

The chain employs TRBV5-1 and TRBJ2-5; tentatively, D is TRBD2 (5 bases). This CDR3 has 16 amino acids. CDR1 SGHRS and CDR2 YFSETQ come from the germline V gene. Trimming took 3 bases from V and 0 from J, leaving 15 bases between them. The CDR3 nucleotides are TGCGCCAGCAGCTCAGGACTTGGCAGGTACCAAGAGACCCAGTACTTC. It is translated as CASSSGLGRYQETQYF.

CDR3 coding DNA: TGCGCCAGCAGCCAAAGGGGTAGCCCTCAGCCCCAGCATTTT. Translated: CASSQRGSPQPQHF. The chain links TRBV4-1 to TRBJ1-5, with D perhaps matching TRBD1 (5 bases). In germline, CDR1 is MGHRA, CDR2 YSYEKL. Trimming took off 2 bases at V and 6 bases at J, with 11 bases between the two ends. The CDR3 is made up of 14 amino acids.

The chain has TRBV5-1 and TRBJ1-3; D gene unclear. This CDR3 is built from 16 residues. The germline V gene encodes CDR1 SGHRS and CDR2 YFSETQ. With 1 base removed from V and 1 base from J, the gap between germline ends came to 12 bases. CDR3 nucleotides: TGCGCCAGCAGCTTGACTTTAGGTGGATCTGGAAACACCATATATTTT. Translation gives CASSLTLGGSGNTIYF.

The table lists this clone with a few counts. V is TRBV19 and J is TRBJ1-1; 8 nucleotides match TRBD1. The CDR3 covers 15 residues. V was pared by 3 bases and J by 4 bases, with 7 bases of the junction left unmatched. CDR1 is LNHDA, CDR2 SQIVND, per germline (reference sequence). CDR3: CASSMPGGASTEAFF. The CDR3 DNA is TGTGCCAGTAGTATGCCAGGGGGCGCGAGCACTGAAGCTTTCTTT.

The CDR3 coding sequence is TGTGCCAGTAGTATAGATCAGTCCGGAGGAGCTTTCTTT. Protein product: CASSIDQSGGAFF. This chain links TRBV19 with TRBJ1-1; no clear D. Germline-derived CDR1 and CDR2 are LNHDA and SQIVND (reference sequence). The CDR3 consists of 13 residues. With 0 bases removed from V and 10 bases from J, the gap between germline ends came to 12 bases.

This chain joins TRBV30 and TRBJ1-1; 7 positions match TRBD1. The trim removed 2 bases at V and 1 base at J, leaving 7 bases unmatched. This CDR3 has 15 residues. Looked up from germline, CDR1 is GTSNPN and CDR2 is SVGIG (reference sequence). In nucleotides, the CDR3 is TGTGCCTGGAGTTCTGCCGGGACAGCGAACACTGAAGCTTTCTTT. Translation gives CAWSSAGTANTEAFF.

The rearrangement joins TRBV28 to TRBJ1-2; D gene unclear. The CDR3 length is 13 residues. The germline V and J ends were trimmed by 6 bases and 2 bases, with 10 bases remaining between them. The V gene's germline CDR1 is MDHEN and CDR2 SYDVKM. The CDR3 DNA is TGTGCCAGCAGGGCTGGACGGAACTATGGCTACACCTTC. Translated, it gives CASRAGRNYGYTF.

CDR3 in DNA: TGCGCCAGCAGCGAGGGACTAGCGCCCCACTTATCCTACAATGAGCAGTTCTTC. It encodes CASSEGLAPHLSYNEQFF. This chain uses TRBV5-1 with TRBJ2-1, with 10 bases lining up with TRBD2. V lost 4 bases to trimming and J lost 1 base; unmatched junction nucleotides: 11. The CDR3 has 18 amino acids. Germline V lookup: CDR1 SGHRS, CDR2 YFSETQ.

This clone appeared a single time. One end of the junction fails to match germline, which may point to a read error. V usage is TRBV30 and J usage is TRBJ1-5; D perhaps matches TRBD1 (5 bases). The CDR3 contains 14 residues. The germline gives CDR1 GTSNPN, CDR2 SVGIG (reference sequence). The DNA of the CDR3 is TGTGCCTGGAGTCCCGACAGTAGCGATCAGCCCCAGCATTTT. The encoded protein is CAWSPDSSDQPQHF. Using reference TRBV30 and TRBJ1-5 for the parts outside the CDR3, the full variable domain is SQTIHQWPATLVQPVGSPLSLECTVEGTSNPNLYWYRQAAGRGLQLLFYSVGIGQISSEVPQNLSASRPQDRQFILSSKKLLLSDSGFYLCAWSPDSSDQPQHFGDGTRLSIL.

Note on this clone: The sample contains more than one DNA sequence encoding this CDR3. In DNA, the CDR3 is TGTGCCAGCAGTCTACAGGGCAATCAGCCCCAGCATTTT. It specifies CASSLQGNQPQHF. The V gene is TRBV6-5, the J gene TRBJ1-5, with a weak D call TRBD1 (5 bases). Germline-derived CDR1 and CDR2 are MNHEY and SVGAGI. The CDR3 runs to 13 residues. Between the trimmed V and J ends, which lost 5 bases and 2 bases, there was a span of 7 bases.

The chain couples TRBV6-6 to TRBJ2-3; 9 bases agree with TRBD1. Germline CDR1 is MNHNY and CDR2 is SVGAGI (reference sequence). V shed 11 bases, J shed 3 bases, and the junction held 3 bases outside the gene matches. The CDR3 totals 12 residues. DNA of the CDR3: TGTGCCTGTGGACAGGGGACAGATACGCAGTATTTT. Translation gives CACGQGTDTQYF.